This entry lists 23 T cell receptor beta chains sequenced from one sample in a study of Ad26.COV2.S vaccination and SARS-CoV-2 variants (TCRdb year 2021). Per the publication, the treatment or condition label means: over 15 received Ad26.COV2.S at low or high dose, single or two shots; a few received placebo; per-sample allocation not given. For vaccine and placebo recipients, the sequenced repertoires came from samples collected on day 63 after the first injection. Library preparation used the immunoSEQ multiplex PCR assay. Drawn from immuneACCESS, this table holds only the in-frame rearrangements with V and J called that TCRdb kept. Clones are partly lost; checked studies trace under half to an unresolved V gene and leave the rest unexplained. The sample table shows a few hundred thousand clones, and 70% to 90% are seen once. The ten largest clonotypes hold 1.5% to 2% of the sample. The sequenced sample was peripheral blood, obtained in a trial of Ad26.COV2.S vaccine versus placebo. These TCRs come from a person aged 18-65 years who received the Ad26.COV2.S COVID-19 vaccine or a placebo.

The rearrangement joins TRBV7-9 to TRBJ2-3; D uncertain. Trimming removed 2 bases from V and 1 base from J, with 13 bases in between. The CDR3 is made up of 16 amino acids. Germline V lookup: CDR1 SEHNR, CDR2 FQNEAQ (reference sequence). CDR3 nucleotide sequence: TGTGCCAGCAGCTTAATAATGGGAATAGGCACAGATACGCAGTATTTT. Translation gives CASSLIMGIGTDTQYF.

The J gene is TRBJ2-5, the V gene TRBV9; D is unresolved. V was clipped by 0 bases and J by 4 bases, with 13 bases between them. Germline V gives CDR1 SGDLS, CDR2 YYNGEE. The CDR3 is made up of 15 amino acids. As DNA, the CDR3 is TGTGCCAGCAGCGTAGAGGCGCTCGGTTCAGAGACCCAGTACTTC. Amino acids: CASSVEALGSETQYF.

With regard to this clone: Distinct nucleotide sequences in the sample also encode this CDR3. V and J are TRBV28 and TRBJ1-5, with D hard to call. The CDR3 is made up of 12 amino acids. Germline V lookup: CDR1 MDHEN, CDR2 SYDVKM. Trimming took off 3 bases at V and 1 base at J, with 1 base between the two ends. The CDR3 DNA follows: TGTGCCAGCAGTTTCAGCAATCAGCCCCAGCATTTT. The encoded protein is CASSFSNQPQHF.

The chain has TRBV30 and TRBJ2-1, with a weak D call TRBD1 (6 bases). CDR3 length: 16 residues. Trimming took off 4 bases at V and 0 bases at J, with 16 bases between the two ends. Germline-derived CDR1 and CDR2 are GTSNPN and SVGIG (reference sequence). CDR3 in amino acids: CAWIARDTGSYNEQFF. CDR3 sequence (DNA): TGTGCCTGGATCGCCCGGGACACCGGCTCCTACAATGAGCAGTTCTTC.

The chain couples TRBV6-2 or TRBV6-3 to TRBJ2-7, with D maybe TRBD2 (5 bases). Germline CDR1 reads MNHEY; CDR2 reads SVGEGT. V was trimmed by 6 bases and J by 4 bases, leaving 13 bases between them. This CDR3 spans 13 amino acids. The CDR3 reads CASSRPGIYEQYF. The CDR3 DNA is TGTGCCAGCAGCCGGCCGGGGATATACGAGCAGTACTTC.

The chain uses TRBV7-9 and TRBJ1-4, with D tentatively TRBD1 (5 bases). This CDR3 comprises 15 residues. Trimming took 2 bases from V and 7 from J, leaving 14 bases between them. From germline, CDR1 is SEHNR and CDR2 FQNEAQ (reference sequence). This CDR3 is CASSLYRDAVEKLFF. Here the CDR3 DNA reads TGTGCCAGCAGCTTATACCGGGACGCGGTTGAAAAACTGTTTTTT.

The J gene is TRBJ2-7, the V gene TRBV6-6; D may correspond to TRBD1 or TRBD2 (5 bases each). Per the germline V gene, CDR1 is MNHNY and CDR2 is SVGAGI (reference sequence). This CDR3 has 12 amino acids. V shed 8 bases and J shed 5 bases, with 13 bases lying between them. CDR3 bases: TGTGCCAGCGCCGGGGCGGGCAACGAGCAGTACTTC. Its protein is CASAGAGNEQYF.

The genes are TRBV28 and TRBJ1-2; 8 bases agree with TRBD1. Germline CDR1 and CDR2: MDHEN and SYDVKM. J gave up 2 bases and V 8 bases, and 7 bases lay outside the gene matches. The CDR3 spans 14 residues. CDR3 region: CASAWTGKNYGYTF. CDR3 nucleotides: TGTGCCAGCGCTTGGACAGGGAAGAACTATGGCTACACCTTC.

V usage is TRBV5-5 and J usage is TRBJ2-5; TRBD1 agrees at 8 bases. The CDR3 covers 13 residues. The V and J ends lost 4 bases and 4 bases, in that order; junction bases with no gene match: 3. The germline gives CDR1 SGHKS, CDR2 YYEKEE (reference sequence). The CDR3 protein is CASSRGQGETQYF. DNA of the CDR3: TGTGCCAGCAGCCGCGGACAGGGAGAGACCCAGTACTTC.

The chain recombines TRBV19 with TRBJ1-1, with D possibly matching TRBD1 (6 bases). Trimming removed 4 bases from V and 4 bases from J, with 16 bases in between. Germline assignment: CDR1 LNHDA and CDR2 SQIVND (reference sequence). This CDR3 comprises 15 residues. CDR3 sequence (DNA): TGTGCCAGTAGTAGAAAATTGGACAGCCGCACTGAAGCTTTCTTT. Translating it yields CASSRKLDSRTEAFF.

This clone showed up just once. The chain links TRBV9 to TRBJ2-7, with TRBD1 identical over 9 bases. The CDR3 runs 15 residues. Per the germline V gene, CDR1 is SGDLS and CDR2 is YYNGEE. V was clipped by 3 bases and J by 3 bases; unmatched bases: 7. The CDR3, as DNA: TGTGCCAGCAGCGGCCGCAACAGGGGGCACTACGAGCAGTACTTC. This sequence encodes CASSGRNRGHYEQYF.

The chain joins TRBV30 to TRBJ1-2, with D unclear. Germline assignment: CDR1 GTSNPN and CDR2 SVGIG (reference sequence). The V end was cut by 7 bases, the J end by 4 bases, with 16 bases between. This CDR3 has 13 amino acids. The CDR3 region has the DNA TGTGCCTCCTCTCGGTCCGGCGGCTATGGCTACACCTTC. Translating it yields CASSRSGGYGYTF.

The chain carries TRBV11-2 and TRBJ2-1; no firm D call. Germline V gene lookup returns CDR1 SGHAT and CDR2 FQNNGV. The V gene lost 3 bases and the J gene lost 5 bases, with 11 bases spanning the gap. CDR3 length: 14 amino acids. CDR3 sequence (DNA): TGTGCCAGCAGCTTTGATCCTATAAACAATGAGCAGTTCTTC. Amino acids: CASSFDPINNEQFF.

V and J are TRBV5-1 and TRBJ2-7; TRBD1 aligns across 9 bases. CDR1 is SGHRS, CDR2 YFSETQ, per germline. This CDR3 has 15 residues. Losses at the gene ends were 5 bases for V and 7 bases for J; bases not matched to a gene: 13. The CDR3 loop reads CASRPTGGTTEEQYF. Written as DNA, the CDR3 is TGCGCCAGCAGGCCGACAGGGGGGACTACGGAAGAGCAGTACTTC.

The chain couples TRBV6-5 to TRBJ2-7; D may be TRBD1 (6 bases). The CDR3 is 12 residues long. V was cut by 5 bases and J by 2 bases, with 7 bases left in between. Germline assignment: CDR1 MNHEY and CDR2 SVGAGI. CDR3 nucleotide sequence: TGTGCCAGCAGTACAGGGACCTACGAGCAGTACTTC. Residues: CASSTGTYEQYF.

This chain uses TRBV3-1 (or the pseudogene TRBV3-2) with TRBJ1-3; D remains ambiguous. Germline loops: CDR1 LGHDT, CDR2 YNNKEL (reference sequence). V was pared by 4 bases and J by 4 bases, with 11 bases between. CDR3 length: 14 amino acids. The CDR3 here is CASSPHEGGNTIYF. CDR3 DNA sequence: TGTGCCAGCAGCCCCCATGAGGGAGGAAACACCATATATTTT.

The V call is TRBV30, the J call TRBJ2-3; a weak D match, TRBD2 (6 bases). Trimming pared 3 bases from V and 0 bases from J, leaving 7 bases between. CDR1 is GTSNPN and CDR2 is SVGIG in the germline V gene (reference sequence). CDR3 size: 13 residues. CDR3: CAWSGGSTDTQYF. As DNA, the CDR3 is TGTGCCTGGAGCGGGGGAAGCACAGATACGCAGTATTTT.

The genes are TRBV9 and TRBJ2-3; D remains ambiguous. Germline CDR1 and CDR2: SGDLS and YYNGEE. Trimming pared 2 bases from V and 9 bases from J, leaving 10 bases between. This CDR3 comprises 12 residues. The DNA of the CDR3 is TGTGCCAGCAGCGTCGCTGGAGCCACGCAGTATTTT. Protein sequence: CASSVAGATQYF.

The V gene is TRBV25-1, the J gene TRBJ2-1; a weak D match, TRBD1 (5 bases). The CDR3 totals 15 residues. V lost 1 base and J 6 bases, leaving 13 bases between the germline ends. Per germline, CDR1 MGHDK and CDR2 SYGVNS. The CDR3 loop reads CASSESKGQSNEQFF. The CDR3 nucleotides read TGTGCCAGCAGTGAATCTAAGGGGCAAAGCAATGAGCAGTTCTTC.

The chain employs TRBV6-5 and TRBJ2-7; 9 nucleotides agree with TRBD1. The germline CDR1 and CDR2 sequences are MNHEY and SVGAGI. The CDR3 contains 15 residues. The V and J ends lost 6 bases and 0 bases, in that order; junction bases with no gene match: 6. This CDR3 reads CASSQETGGSYEQYF. The CDR3 DNA reads as TGTGCCAGCAGCCAGGAGACAGGGGGCTCCTACGAGCAGTACTTC.

V is TRBV4-1 and J is TRBJ2-1; D is uncertain. Trimming stripped 0 bases from V and 2 bases from J, with 11 bases between. Germline V CDR1 and CDR2: MGHRA, YSYEKL. This CDR3 is built from 16 residues. The CDR3 nucleotides read TGCGCCAGCAGCCAAGATAGGTCCCGCGCCTACAATGAGCAGTTCTTC. Amino acid sequence: CASSQDRSRAYNEQFF.

This chain joins TRBV2 and TRBJ2-3; D may be TRBD1 or TRBD2 (5 bases each). Germline V gene sequence: CDR1 SNHLY, CDR2 FYNNEI. V was trimmed by 4 bases and J by 0 bases, leaving 8 bases between them. The CDR3 length is 14 residues. CDR3 residues: CASSGDGSTDTQYF. The CDR3 coding sequence is TGTGCCAGCAGTGGGGACGGGAGCACAGATACGCAGTATTTT.

This chain uses TRBV6-5 with TRBJ2-3; TRBD1 matches 11 bases. The CDR3 totals 15 residues. From germline, CDR1 is MNHEY and CDR2 SVGAGI. V trimming: 5 bases; J trimming: 4 bases; junction bases outside the gene matches: 5. The CDR3 DNA follows: TGTGCCAGCAGTAGCGGACAGGGGGCTCCAGATACGCAGTATTTT. Its protein product is CASSSGQGAPDTQYF.